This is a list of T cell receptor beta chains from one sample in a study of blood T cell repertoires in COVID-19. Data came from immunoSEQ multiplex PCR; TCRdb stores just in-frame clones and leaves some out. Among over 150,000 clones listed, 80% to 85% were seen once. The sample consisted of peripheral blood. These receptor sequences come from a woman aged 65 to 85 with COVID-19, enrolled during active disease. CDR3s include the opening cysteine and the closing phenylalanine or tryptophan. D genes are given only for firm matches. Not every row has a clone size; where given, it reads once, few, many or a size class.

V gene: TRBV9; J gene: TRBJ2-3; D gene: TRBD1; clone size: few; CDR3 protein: CASSVALTGGTQYF; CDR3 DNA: TGTGCCAGCAGCGTAGCCCTGACAGGGGGTACGCAGTATTTT
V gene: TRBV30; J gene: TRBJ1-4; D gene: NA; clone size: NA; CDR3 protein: CAALRFINEKLFF; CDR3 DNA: TGTGCCGCCCTTCGGTTTATAAATGAAAAACTGTTTTTT
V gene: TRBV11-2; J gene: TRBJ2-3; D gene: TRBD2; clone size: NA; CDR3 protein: CASSLEAGGPDTQYF; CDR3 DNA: TGTGCCAGCAGCTTAGAGGCGGGAGGACCAGATACGCAGTATTTT
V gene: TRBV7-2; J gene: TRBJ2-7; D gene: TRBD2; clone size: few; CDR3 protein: CASSPSRTSPNEQYF; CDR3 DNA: TGTGCCAGCAGCCCATCCCGGACTAGCCCAAACGAGCAGTACTTC
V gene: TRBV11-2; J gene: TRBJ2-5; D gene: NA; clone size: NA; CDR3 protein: CASTSGSGETQYF; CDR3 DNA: TGTGCCAGCACTTCCGGGTCCGGGGAGACCCAGTACTTC
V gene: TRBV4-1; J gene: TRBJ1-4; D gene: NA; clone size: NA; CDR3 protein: CASSQRTGGGNEKLFF; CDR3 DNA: TGCGCCAGCAGCCAAAGAACAGGCGGTGGTAATGAAAAACTGTTTTTT
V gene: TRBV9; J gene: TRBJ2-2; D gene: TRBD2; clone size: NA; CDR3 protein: CASSVGGGTGELFF; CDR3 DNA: TGTGCCAGCAGCGTTGGGGGGGGCACCGGGGAGCTGTTTTTT
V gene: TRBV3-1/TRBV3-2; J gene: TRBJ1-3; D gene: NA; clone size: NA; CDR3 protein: CASSQVSSSSGNTIYF; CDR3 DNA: TGTGCCAGCAGCCAAGTTTCGTCGAGCTCTGGAAACACCATATATTTT
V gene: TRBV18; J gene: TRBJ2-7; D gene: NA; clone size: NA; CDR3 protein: CASSLQGKMNEQYF; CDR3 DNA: TGTGCCAGCTCACTGCAGGGTAAAATGAACGAGCAGTACTTC
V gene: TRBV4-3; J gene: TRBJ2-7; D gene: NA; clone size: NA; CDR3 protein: CASSQELQSYEQYF; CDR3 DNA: TGCGCCAGCAGCCAAGAGTTACAGTCCTACGAGCAGTACTTC
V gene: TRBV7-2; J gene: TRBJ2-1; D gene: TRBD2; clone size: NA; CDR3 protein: CASRQVGLAGFVDEQFF; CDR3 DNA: TGTGCCAGCAGACAAGTAGGACTAGCGGGATTCGTAGATGAGCAGTTCTTC
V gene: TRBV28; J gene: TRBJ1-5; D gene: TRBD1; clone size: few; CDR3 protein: CASSWDRGAQPQHF; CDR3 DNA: TGTGCCAGCAGTTGGGACAGGGGAGCTCAGCCCCAGCATTTT
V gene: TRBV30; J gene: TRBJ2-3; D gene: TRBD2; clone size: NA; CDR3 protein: CAWSVQYVLAGGPGTDTQYF; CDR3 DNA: TGTGCCTGGAGTGTACAATATGTACTAGCGGGAGGGCCAGGGACAGATACGCAGTATTTT
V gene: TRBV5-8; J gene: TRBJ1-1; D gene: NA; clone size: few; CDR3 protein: CASKGIQDTEAFF; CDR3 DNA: TGTGCCAGCAAGGGAATACAGGACACTGAAGCTTTCTTT